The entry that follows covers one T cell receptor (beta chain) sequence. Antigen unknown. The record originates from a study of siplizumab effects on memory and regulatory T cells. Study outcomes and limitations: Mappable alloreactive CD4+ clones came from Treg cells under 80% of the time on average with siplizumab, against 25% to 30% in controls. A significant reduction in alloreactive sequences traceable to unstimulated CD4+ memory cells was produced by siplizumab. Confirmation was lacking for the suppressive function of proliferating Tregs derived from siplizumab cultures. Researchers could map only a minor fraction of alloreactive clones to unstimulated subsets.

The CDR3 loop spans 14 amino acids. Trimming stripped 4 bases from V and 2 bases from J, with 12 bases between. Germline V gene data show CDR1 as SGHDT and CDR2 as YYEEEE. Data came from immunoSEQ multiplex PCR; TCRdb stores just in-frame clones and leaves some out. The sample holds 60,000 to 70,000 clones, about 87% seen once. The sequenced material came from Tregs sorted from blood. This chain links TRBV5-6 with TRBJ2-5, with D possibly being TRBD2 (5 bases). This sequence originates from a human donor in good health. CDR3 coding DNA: TGTGCCAGCAGCCCCATTAGCGCACAAGAGACCCAGTACTTC. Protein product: CASSPISAQETQYF.